These 14 T cell receptor beta chains came from one sample sequenced in a study of cytomegalovirus exposure and HLA in healthy donors. Both 60 Vbeta primers and 13 Jbeta primers went into the PCR. Clones were sequenced by immunoSEQ multiplex PCR, and TCRdb holds only the in-frame ones, with some missing. The data show under 150,000 clones, 78% seen once. Specimen: PBMCs. All receptors come from a male donor in good health and CMV-seronegative.

J is TRBJ2-2 and V is TRBV7-2; TRBD2 matches at 13 bases. CDR1 is SGHTA, CDR2 FQGNSA, per germline. This CDR3 has 17 residues. After removal of 1 base from V and 9 bases from J, the junction contained 8 bases not matched to a gene. CDR3 protein: CASSLVLLAGGGRELFF. CDR3 in DNA: TGTGCCAGCAGCTTAGTCCTACTAGCGGGGGGGGGTAGGGAGCTGTTTTTT.

CDR3 sequence reads: CASSQGTGAQQPQHF. CDR3 bases: TGTGCCAGCAGCCAAGGGACAGGTGCCCAACAGCCCCAGCATTTT. The rearrangement joins TRBV4-2 to TRBJ1-5; 7 bases agree with TRBD1. V lost 1 base and J lost 7; bases outside the gene matches: 7. The CDR3 is 15 amino acids. CDR1 LGHNA and CDR2 YNFKEQ come from the germline V gene.

The rearrangement links TRBV6-5 to TRBJ2-1; D gene uncertain. CDR3 length: 11 amino acids. Trimming cost V 6 bases and J 10 bases, with 10 bases left between them. Looked up from germline, CDR1 is MNHEY and CDR2 is SVGAGI. The CDR3 DNA reads as TGTGCCAGCAGCCGCGAGGCCGAGCAGTTCTTC. Amino acid sequence: CASSREAEQFF.

V and J are TRBV6-1 and TRBJ2-5; 10 bases are shared with TRBD2. CDR1 and CDR2 (germline): MNHNS, SASEGT. V lost 4 bases to trimming and J lost 2 bases; unmatched junction nucleotides: 7. This CDR3 spans 16 amino acids. The CDR3 DNA follows: TGTGCCAGCAGTGCGCCTAGCGGGGGACTACAAGAGACCCAGTACTTC. Protein: CASSAPSGGLQETQYF.

This chain connects TRBV4-2 to TRBJ1-3; TRBD1 is a possible D gene (5 bases). V lost 2 bases to trimming and J lost 0 bases, with 20 bases between them. Germline values: CDR1 LGHNA, CDR2 YNFKEQ. The CDR3 loop spans 19 amino acids. For the CDR3, the DNA is TGTGCCAGCAGCCAAAACCTCAGGGTCGGCCTGAACTCTGGAAACACCATATATTTT. This codes for CASSQNLRVGLNSGNTIYF.

For this clone: Its ends do not fully match the called genes, so a read error is possible. This chain joins TRBV5-6 and TRBJ2-7; D is possibly TRBD2 (5 bases). This CDR3 region has 16 residues. The germline V gene has CDR1 SGHDT and CDR2 YYEEEE. DNA of the CDR3: TGTGCCCGCAGCCCCCGTAGGAGGCCATCCCCCTCCGAGCAGTACTTC. It translates to CARSPRRRPSPSEQYF.

The chain combines TRBV2 with TRBJ1-4; D is unresolved. The V end lost 9 bases, the J end lost 0 bases, and 11 bases lay between the germline ends. Germline CDR1 is SNHLY and CDR2 is FYNNEI. This CDR3 has 14 amino acids. The CDR3 DNA follows: TGTGCCAGTAACCTGGCCGCAACTAATGAAAAACTGTTTTTT. Encoded protein: CASNLAATNEKLFF.

The table lists this clone with a count of one. The gene calls are TRBV6-1 and TRBJ2-5, with 9 bases matching TRBD2. The length of the CDR3 is 14 residues. The trim removed 6 bases at V and 2 bases at J, leaving 4 bases unmatched. Germline V CDR1 and CDR2: MNHNS, SASEGT. The CDR3, as DNA: TGTGCCAGCAGACGACTAGCGGCACAAGAGACCCAGTACTTC. Translating it yields CASRRLAAQETQYF.

This clone was counted a single time. This rearrangement joins TRBV6-5 to TRBJ1-4; weak D call: TRBD1 (6 bases). V lost 0 bases to trimming and J lost 4 bases, with 9 bases between them. Germline CDR1 is MNHEY and CDR2 is SVGAGI. The CDR3 has 15 residues. The CDR3 sequence is CASSYSGQHNEKLFF. DNA of the CDR3: TGTGCCAGCAGTTACTCCGGACAGCATAATGAAAAACTGTTTTTT.

The CDR3 reads CASSLKTSGGHQETQYF. In DNA form, the CDR3 reads TGTGCCAGCAGCCTTAAGACTAGCGGGGGCCACCAAGAGACCCAGTACTTC. The J gene is TRBJ2-5, the V gene TRBV4-2; 12 bases line up with TRBD2. CDR3 length equals 17 residues. V was pared by 4 bases and J by 0 bases, with 6 bases of the junction left unmatched. The germline gives CDR1 LGHNA, CDR2 YNFKEQ.

This clone was counted a few times. This rearrangement joins TRBV10-2 to TRBJ2-5; TRBD2 matches 9 bases. Germline values: CDR1 WSHSY, CDR2 SAAADI. The CDR3 is made up of 17 amino acids. V lost 4 bases to trimming and J lost 4 bases; unmatched junction nucleotides: 13. The CDR3 nucleotides read TGCGCCAGCAGTGCTCAGACTAGCGGATGGGGAGGAGAGACCCAGTACTTC. The encoded protein is CASSAQTSGWGGETQYF.

This chain connects TRBV19 to TRBJ1-5; maybe TRBD1 (6 bases). The CDR3 is made up of 16 amino acids. CDR1 LNHDA and CDR2 SQIVND come from the germline V gene (reference sequence). The V gene lost 1 base and the J gene lost 0 bases, with 10 bases spanning the gap. The CDR3 sequence is CASSIGGLHSNQPQHF. In DNA, the CDR3 is TGTGCCAGTAGTATAGGGGGGCTCCATAGCAATCAGCCCCAGCATTTT.

This clone showed up just a few times. The V call is TRBV5-6, the J call TRBJ2-1; 11 bases line up with TRBD2. V shed 4 bases, J shed 4 bases, and the junction held 4 bases outside the gene matches. The germline V gene has CDR1 SGHDT and CDR2 YYEEEE. The CDR3 is 15 residues long. CDR3 bases: TGTGCCAGCAGCCTAAGACTAGCGGGGTACAATGAGCAGTTCTTC. It codes for CASSLRLAGYNEQFF.

This clone was seen a single time. V usage is TRBV6-4 and J usage is TRBJ1-1; unclear D gene. Germline V lookup: CDR1 MRHNA, CDR2 SNTAGT. Trimming took 3 bases from V and 0 from J, leaving 5 bases between them. The length of the CDR3 is 13 residues. CDR3 region: CASSESVNTEAFF. The CDR3 bases are TGTGCCAGCAGTGAATCTGTGAACACTGAAGCTTTCTTT.